Listed below are T cell receptor beta chains from one sample, sequenced in a study of early stage breast cancer tumors. Sequencing used immunoSEQ multiplex PCR; TCRdb keeps in-frame clones, though not all of them. There are about 72,000 clones in the sample; roughly 80% occur only once, and around 3.4% lies in the top ten. What was sequenced was blood. These receptors all stem from a person aged 55 to 70 with breast cancer. Both conserved end residues are part of each CDR3. Each record gives: CDR3 protein, CDR3 DNA, J gene, D gene, V gene, clone size. D genes are given only for firm matches. Part of the rows lack a size; the others show once, few, many or a class for expanded clones.

CDR3aa: CSVTGGPYEQYF
CDR3nt: TGCAGCGTGACAGGGGGGCCCTACGAGCAGTACTTC
j_gene: TRBJ2-7
d_gene: TRBD1
v_gene: TRBV29-1
abundance: NA

CDR3aa: CASTPETTGNTIYF
CDR3nt: TGTGCCAGCACCCCGGAGACAACTGGAAACACCATATATTTT
j_gene: TRBJ1-3
d_gene: NA
v_gene: TRBV28
abundance: NA

CDR3aa: CASMSRATPLGESYEQYF
CDR3nt: TGTGCCAGCATGTCACGAGCAACCCCGCTAGGAGAGTCCTACGAGCAGTACTTC
j_gene: TRBJ2-7
d_gene: NA
v_gene: TRBV27
abundance: NA

CDR3aa: CASSSWDRALINSPLHF
CDR3nt: TGCGCCAGCAGTTCCTGGGACAGGGCATTGATAAATTCACCCCTCCACTTT
j_gene: TRBJ1-6
d_gene: TRBD1
v_gene: TRBV10-2
abundance: few

CDR3aa: CASNRIQGNTEAFF
CDR3nt: TGTGCCAGCAATCGAATACAGGGTAACACTGAAGCTTTCTTT
j_gene: TRBJ1-1
d_gene: NA
v_gene: TRBV2
abundance: NA

CDR3aa: CASRELAAGGELFF
CDR3nt: TGCGCCAGCAGGGAACTAGCGGCCGGCGGGGAGCTGTTTTTT
j_gene: TRBJ2-2
d_gene: TRBD2
v_gene: TRBV10-2
abundance: few

CDR3aa: CASSLGGRAGTGELFF
CDR3nt: TGTGCCAGCAGCTTGGGCGGGAGGGCCGGAACCGGGGAGCTGTTTTTT
j_gene: TRBJ2-2
d_gene: TRBD2
v_gene: TRBV5-4
abundance: NA

CDR3aa: CASSHPTGVPFYGYTF
CDR3nt: TGTGCCAGCAGCCACCCCACAGGGGTTCCGTTCTATGGCTACACCTTC
j_gene: TRBJ1-2
d_gene: TRBD1
v_gene: TRBV28
abundance: NA

CDR3aa: CASSAAASGRARTQYF
CDR3nt: TGTGCCAGCAGCGCAGCGGCTAGCGGGAGGGCCCGTACGCAGTATTTT
j_gene: TRBJ2-3
d_gene: TRBD2
v_gene: TRBV9
abundance: NA

CDR3aa: CASSSRTGGNTIYF
CDR3nt: TGTGCCAGCAGCTCTCGGACAGGGGGAAACACCATATATTTT
j_gene: TRBJ1-3
d_gene: TRBD1
v_gene: TRBV7-9
abundance: NA

CDR3aa: CASSSQGRHQPQHF
CDR3nt: TGTGCCAGCAGCTCACAGGGTCGGCATCAGCCCCAGCATTTT
j_gene: TRBJ1-5
d_gene: NA
v_gene: TRBV6-6
abundance: few

CDR3aa: CASSGGNEQFF
CDR3nt: TGTGCCAGCAGTGGGGGGAATGAGCAGTTCTTC
j_gene: TRBJ2-1
d_gene: NA
v_gene: TRBV28
abundance: NA

CDR3aa: CATVLVGTDTQYF
CDR3nt: TGTGCCACCGTCCTGGTTGGGACAGATACGCAGTATTTT
j_gene: TRBJ2-3
d_gene: NA
v_gene: TRBV27
abundance: once

CDR3aa: CASSLLSQGLAGETQYF
CDR3nt: TGTGCCAGCAGCTTACTATCCCAAGGACTAGCGGGAGAGACCCAGTACTTC
j_gene: TRBJ2-5
d_gene: TRBD2
v_gene: TRBV11-2
abundance: once

CDR3aa: CASSPYSYNEQFF
CDR3nt: TGTGCCAGCTCACCATACAGTTACAATGAGCAGTTCTTC
j_gene: TRBJ2-1
d_gene: NA
v_gene: TRBV18
abundance: few

CDR3aa: CASSRTLLDTGELFF
CDR3nt: TGTGCCAGCAGCCGGACACTTCTTGACACCGGGGAGCTGTTTTTT
j_gene: TRBJ2-2
d_gene: NA
v_gene: TRBV9
abundance: NA

CDR3aa: CASSFQLLYNEQFF
CDR3nt: TGTGCCAGCAGCTTCCAGCTACTTTACAATGAGCAGTTCTTC
j_gene: TRBJ2-1
d_gene: NA
v_gene: TRBV5-4
abundance: NA